The T cell receptor (beta chain) under discussion was sequenced for a study of blood T cell repertoires in COVID-19. Using immunoSEQ multiplex PCR, the repertoire was profiled, and TCRdb retains in-frame clones only, with some absent. The sample lists some 300,000 clones; approximately 90% were seen once. CDR1 is SGHTS, CDR2 YDEGEE, per germline. CDR3 length: 14 residues. V was shortened by 3 bases and J by 2 bases, with 11 bases between the two germline ends. The TCR sequence derives from a woman aged 45-65 years with COVID-19, enrolled during active disease. This chain connects TRBV5-8 to TRBJ1-2, with a weak D call TRBD1 (5 bases). Sequenced material: peripheral blood. The CDR3 is CASSWGGSNYGYTF. CDR3 coding DNA: TGTGCCAGCAGCTGGGGGGGATCCAACTATGGCTACACCTTC. The full variable domain, with the rest looked up from reference TRBV5-8 and TRBJ1-2, is EAGVTQSPTHLIKTRGQQATLRCSPISGHTSVYWYQQALGLGLQFLLWYDEGEERNRGNFPPRFSGRQFPNYSSELNVNALELEDSALYLCASSWGGSNYGYTFGSGTRLTVV.